This T cell receptor (beta chain) was identified in a study of T cells expressing NK-cell markers. Study as a whole: The authors derived TCR beta repertoires from sorted CD3+CD56+NKG2C+, CD3+CD56+NKG2C- and CD3+CD56-NKG2C+ T cells. Study conclusions and caveats: A handful of donors showed these clonotypes also leading the CD3+CD56-NKG2C+ fraction.

Generation of TCR beta cDNA was performed by 5'RACE template switching incorporating UMIs. TCRdb reanalyzed the 5' RACE reads and collapses them to one entry per CDR3 protein, without DNA. Its table records 250,000 or so distinct CDR3 sequences. As for this clonotype: Its matching antigen is unknown.

There are 14 residues in the CDR3. Germline CDR1 is SGHRS and CDR2 is YFSETQ. This sequence was found in a woman aged 18-70 years in good health. The chain couples TRBV5-1 to TRBJ1-5. Specimen: blood T cells: a sorted CD56 or NKG2C T cell subset, CD4+ or CD8+ T cells, or bulk PBMC T cells (not recorded which). The chain's CDR3 is CASSSGKDNQPQHF. Based on the CDR3 plus reference TRBV5-1 and TRBJ1-5, the full variable domain is KAGVTQTPRYLIKTRGQQVTLSCSPISGHRSVSWYQQTPGQGLQFLFEYFSETQRNKGNFPGRFSGRQFSNSRSEMNVSTLELGDSALYLCASSSGKDNQPQHFGDGTRLSIL.